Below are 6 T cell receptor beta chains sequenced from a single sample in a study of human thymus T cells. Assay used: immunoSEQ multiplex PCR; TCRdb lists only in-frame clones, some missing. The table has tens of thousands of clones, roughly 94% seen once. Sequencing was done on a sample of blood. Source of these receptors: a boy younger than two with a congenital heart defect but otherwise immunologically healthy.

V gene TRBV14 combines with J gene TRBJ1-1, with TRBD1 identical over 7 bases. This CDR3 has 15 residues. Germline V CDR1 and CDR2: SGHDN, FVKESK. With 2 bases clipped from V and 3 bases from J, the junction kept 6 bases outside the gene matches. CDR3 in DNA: TGTGCCAGCAGCCAATCCAGGGGGGGGGACACTGAAGCTTTCTTT. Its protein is CASSQSRGGDTEAFF.

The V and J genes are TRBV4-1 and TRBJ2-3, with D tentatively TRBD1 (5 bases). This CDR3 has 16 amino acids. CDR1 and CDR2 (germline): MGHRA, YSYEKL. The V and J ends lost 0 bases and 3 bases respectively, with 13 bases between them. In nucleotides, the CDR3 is TGCGCCAGCAGCCAAGATAGGGGTGTCCTGACAGATACGCAGTATTTT. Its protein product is CASSQDRGVLTDTQYF.

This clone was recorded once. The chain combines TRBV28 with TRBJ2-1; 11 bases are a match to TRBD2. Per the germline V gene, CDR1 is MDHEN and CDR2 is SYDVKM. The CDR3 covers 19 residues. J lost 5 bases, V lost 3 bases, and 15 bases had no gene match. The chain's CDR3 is CASSFLPSLTSGGDNEQFF. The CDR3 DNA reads TGTGCCAGCAGTTTCCTCCCATCCCTTACTAGCGGGGGTGACAATGAGCAGTTCTTC.

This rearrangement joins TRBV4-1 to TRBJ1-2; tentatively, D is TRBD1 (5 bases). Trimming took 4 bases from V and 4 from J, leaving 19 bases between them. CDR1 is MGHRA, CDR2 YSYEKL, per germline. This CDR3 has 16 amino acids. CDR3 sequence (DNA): TGCGCCAGCAGCCTAGGATGGGGGAAGGGCACCTATGGCTACACCTTC. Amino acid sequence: CASSLGWGKGTYGYTF.

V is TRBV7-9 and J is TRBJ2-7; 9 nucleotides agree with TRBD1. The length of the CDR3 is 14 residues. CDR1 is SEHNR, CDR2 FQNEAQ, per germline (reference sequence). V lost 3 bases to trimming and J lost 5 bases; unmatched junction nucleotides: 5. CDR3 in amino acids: CASSFGTGWDEQYF. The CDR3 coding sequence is TGTGCCAGCAGCTTCGGGACAGGGTGGGACGAGCAGTACTTC.

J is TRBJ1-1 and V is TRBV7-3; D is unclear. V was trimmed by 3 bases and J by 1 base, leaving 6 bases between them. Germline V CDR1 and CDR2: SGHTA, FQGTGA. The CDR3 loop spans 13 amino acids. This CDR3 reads CASSFRTNTEAFF. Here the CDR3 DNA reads TGTGCCAGCAGCTTCCGCACGAACACTGAAGCTTTCTTT.